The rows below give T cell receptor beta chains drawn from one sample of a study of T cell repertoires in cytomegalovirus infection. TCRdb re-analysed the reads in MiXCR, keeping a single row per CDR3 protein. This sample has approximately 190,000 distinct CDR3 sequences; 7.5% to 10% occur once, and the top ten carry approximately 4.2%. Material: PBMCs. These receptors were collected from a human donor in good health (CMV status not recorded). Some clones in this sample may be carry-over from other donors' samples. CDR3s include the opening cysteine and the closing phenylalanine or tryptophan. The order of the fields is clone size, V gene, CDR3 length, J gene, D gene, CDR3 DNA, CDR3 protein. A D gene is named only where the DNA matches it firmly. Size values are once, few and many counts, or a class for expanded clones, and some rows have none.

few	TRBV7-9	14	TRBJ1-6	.	TGTGCCAGCCAAAGGGACACCAATAATTCACCCCTCCACTTT	CASQRDTNNSPLHF
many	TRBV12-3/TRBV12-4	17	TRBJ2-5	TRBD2	TGTGCCAGCAGCCCGGGACTAGCGGGAGGGATCGGGGAGACCCAGTACTTC	CASSPGLAGGIGETQYF
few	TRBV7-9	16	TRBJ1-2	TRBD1	TGTGCCAGCAGCCCGGGACAGGGGGCCCTTAACTATGGCTACACCTTC	CASSPGQGALNYGYTF
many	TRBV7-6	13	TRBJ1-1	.	TGTGCCAGCAGACTTACACAGAACACTGAAGCTTTCTTT	CASRLTQNTEAFF
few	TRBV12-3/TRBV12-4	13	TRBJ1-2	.	TGTGCCACCCACGAGTCAGACCTTAATGGCTACACCTTC	CATHESDLNGYTF
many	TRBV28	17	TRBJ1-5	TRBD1	TGTGCCAGCACCGGGGCGGGACAGGGGTATAGCAATCAGCCCCAGCATTTT	CASTGAGQGYSNQPQHF
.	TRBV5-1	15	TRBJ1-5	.	TGCGCCAGCAGCTTGGCCGGGGTAAGCAATCAGCCCCAGCATTTT	CASSLAGVSNQPQHF
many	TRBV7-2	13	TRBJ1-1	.	TGTGCCAGCAGACGGGAGTTTAGCACTGAAGCTTTCTTT	CASRREFSTEAFF
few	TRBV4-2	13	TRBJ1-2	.	TGTGCCAGCAGCCAAGATCAGGGGTTTGGCTACACCTTC	CASSQDQGFGYTF
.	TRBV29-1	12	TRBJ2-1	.	TGCAGCGTGGTAATGGTCTACAATGAGCAGTTCTTC	CSVVMVYNEQFF
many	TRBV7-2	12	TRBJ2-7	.	TGTGCCAGCAGCTCCGGGCCCTACGAGCAGTACTTC	CASSSGPYEQYF
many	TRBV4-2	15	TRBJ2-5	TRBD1	TGTGCCAGCAGCAAAACCGGGACAGGGCAAGAGACCCAGTACTTC	CASSKTGTGQETQYF
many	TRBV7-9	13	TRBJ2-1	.	TGTGCCAGCAGCTCCGGGACCCACAATGAGCAGTTCTTC	CASSSGTHNEQFF
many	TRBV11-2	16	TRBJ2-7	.	TGTGCCAGCAGCTTAGATAGAACAGAATTGGGCTACGAGCAGTACTTC	CASSLDRTELGYEQYF
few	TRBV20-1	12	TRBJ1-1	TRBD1	TGCAGTTGGGGACAGGGGGACACTGAAGCTTTCTTT	CSWGQGDTEAFF
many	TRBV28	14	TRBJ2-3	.	TGTGCCAGCAGTTTCGTTGGGTCCACAGATACGCAGTATTTT	CASSFVGSTDTQYF
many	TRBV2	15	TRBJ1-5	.	TGTGCCAGCAGTGGAGGCAGGATTAGCAATCAGCCCCAGCATTTT	CASSGGRISNQPQHF
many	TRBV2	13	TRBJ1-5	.	TGTGCCAGCAGTGGGCAGCAGAATCAGCCCCAGCATTTT	CASSGQQNQPQHF
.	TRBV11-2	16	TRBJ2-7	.	TGTGCCAGCAGCCCAAGACGGGACCCACTCCCCTACGAGCAGTACTTC	CASSPRRDPLPYEQYF
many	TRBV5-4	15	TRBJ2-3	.	TGTGCCAGCAGCCCCGTGACAGCGAGCACAGATACGCAGTATTTT	CASSPVTASTDTQYF
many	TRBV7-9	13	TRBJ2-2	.	TGTGCCAGCAGCAGACTTAACACCGGGGAGCTGTTTTTT	CASSRLNTGELFF
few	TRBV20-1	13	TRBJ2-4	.	TGCAGTGCTAGCAGGGAAGCCAAAAACATTCAGTACTTC	CSASREAKNIQYF
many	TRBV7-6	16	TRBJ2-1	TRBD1	TGTGCCAGCAGTCGTAGCCAGACAGGGTTAGGTAATGAGCAGTTCTTC	CASSRSQTGLGNEQFF
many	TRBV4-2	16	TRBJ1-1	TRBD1	TGTGCCAGCAGCCAGTCATCCGGGACAGGGGGCCCTGAAGCTTTCTTT	CASSQSSGTGGPEAFF
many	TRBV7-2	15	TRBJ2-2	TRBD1	TGTGCCAGCAGCCGACGTACAACAGGGGTCGGGGAGCTGTTTTTT	CASSRRTTGVGELFF
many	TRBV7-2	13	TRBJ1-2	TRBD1	TGTGCCAGCAGCCCCGACAGGGGTGGCGGCTACACCTTC	CASSPDRGGGYTF
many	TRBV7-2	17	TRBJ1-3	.	TGTGCCAGCAGCTCGCTCAACACCAGGGACTCTGGAAACACCATATATTTT	CASSSLNTRDSGNTIYF
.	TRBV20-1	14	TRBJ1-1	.	TGCAGTGCTAGAGATTCCGGGGGAAGGTCTGAAGCTTTCTTT	CSARDSGGRSEAFF
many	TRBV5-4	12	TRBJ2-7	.	TGTGCCAGCAGCTCCCGAGAGGGCACAGTCGTCTTC	CASSSREGTVVF
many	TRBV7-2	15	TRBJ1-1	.	TGTGCCAGCAGCTTAATGGCAGGAGAGAACACTGAAGCTTTCTTT	CASSLMAGENTEAFF
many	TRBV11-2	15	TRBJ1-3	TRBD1	TGTGCCAGCAGCCCAACGACAGGGGGTAGAAACACCATATATTTT	CASSPTTGGRNTIYF
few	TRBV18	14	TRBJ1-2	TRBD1	TGTGCCAGCTCACCACCGGGACAGAACTATGGCTACACCTTC	CASSPPGQNYGYTF
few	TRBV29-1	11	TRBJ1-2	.	TGCAGCGTTGGCGTAGACTATGGCTACACCTTC	CSVGVDYGYTF